Following are 12 T cell receptor beta chains from one sample sequenced in a study of T cell repertoires in cytomegalovirus infection. MiXCR, applied by TCRdb to the reads, yields one record per CDR3 protein. The repertoire holds some 920,000 distinct CDR3 sequences, with roughly 30% as singletons. Their antigen targets remain unknown. This specimen consisted of cultured CD8+ T cells from PBMCs, obtained from culture after CMV antigen stimulation. The receptors were gathered from a human donor in good health (CMV status not recorded). Some clones in this sample may be carry-over from other donors' samples.

CDR3 bases: TGTGCCAGCGCAACTAGCGGGCCGTACAATGAGCAGTTCTTC. It encodes CASATSGPYNEQFF. V gene TRBV2 combines with J gene TRBJ2-1; 9 bases agree with TRBD2. The CDR3 covers 14 residues. The J segment lost 4 bases and the V segment lost 8 bases, leaving 6 bases of the junction unmatched. Germline V gene data show CDR1 as SNHLY and CDR2 as FYNNEI.

This clonotype was counted a few times. The V gene is TRBV7-4, the J gene TRBJ1-1; maybe TRBD1 (5 bases). This CDR3 is built from 13 residues. Germline CDR1 is SGHVT and CDR2 is SQSDAQ. V was pared by 6 bases and J by 0 bases, with 8 bases between. This CDR3 reads CASRKGMNTEAFF. In nucleotides, the CDR3 is TGTGCCAGCAGGAAGGGGATGAACACTGAAGCTTTCTTT.

This clonotype was recorded only once. The V and J genes are TRBV2 and TRBJ2-7; 7 bases map to TRBD1. The V gene end was trimmed by 4 bases and the J gene end by 5 bases; junction bases not matched to a gene: 5. Per the germline V gene, CDR1 is SNHLY and CDR2 is FYNNEI. There are 13 residues in the CDR3. CDR3 sequence reads: CASSGQGNDEQYF. As DNA, the CDR3 is TGTGCCAGCAGTGGACAGGGAAACGACGAGCAGTACTTC.

This clonotype was seen at least ten times. The chain combines TRBV7-6 with TRBJ2-5; TRBD1 matches 8 bases. Germline assignment: CDR1 SGHVS and CDR2 FNYEAQ. The CDR3 extends over 16 amino acids. V trimming: 3 bases; J trimming: 1 base; junction bases outside the gene matches: 7. The CDR3 here is CASSLLIGTGQETQYF. For the CDR3, the DNA is TGTGCCAGCAGCTTGTTGATAGGGACAGGCCAAGAGACCCAGTACTTC.

This clonotype was found a few times. The chain uses TRBV15 and TRBJ2-1; 11 nucleotides match TRBD2. Trimming took 3 bases from V and 10 from J; bases not matched to a gene: 11. This CDR3 spans 16 amino acids. Germline values: CDR1 LNHNV, CDR2 YYDKDF (reference sequence). The CDR3 loop is CATSRLAGGFKREQFF. The CDR3 coding sequence is TGTGCCACCAGCAGGTTAGCGGGGGGGTTTAAACGGGAGCAGTTCTTC.

The V gene is TRBV7-9, the J gene TRBJ1-2, with D maybe TRBD1 (5 bases). Germline assignment: CDR1 SEHNR and CDR2 FQNEAQ (reference sequence). CDR3 length: 13 amino acids. V was trimmed by 5 bases and J by 8 bases, leaving 15 bases between them. The CDR3 coding sequence is TGTGCCAGCAGCCCTATGGAGAGACAGGGCTACACCTTC. Its protein is CASSPMERQGYTF.

There are a few counts of this clonotype. The V gene is TRBV7-3, the J gene TRBJ1-1, with 7 bases lining up with TRBD1. The ends lost 1 base at V and 4 bases at J; junction bases unmatched: 12. Germline V gene data show CDR1 as SGHTA and CDR2 as FQGTGA. CDR3 length equals 17 residues. Here the CDR3 DNA reads TGTGCCAGCAGCTTAAGAGGGGGCGAAATTGTGGGCACTGAAGCTTTCTTT. It translates to CASSLRGGEIVGTEAFF.

This clonotype was counted between two and nine times. The chain recombines TRBV27 with TRBJ2-7, with unresolved D. V lost 8 bases and J 7 bases, leaving 6 bases between the germline ends. Germline values: CDR1 MNHEY, CDR2 SMNVEV (reference sequence). This CDR3 is built from 9 residues. The CDR3 DNA follows: TGTGCCAGCGGGCCTGAGCAGTACTTC. It specifies CASGPEQYF.

This clonotype has only a few counts. This sequence joins TRBV27 and TRBJ1-2, with D possibly TRBD1 on 5 matching bases. V gave up 5 bases and J gave up 5 bases, with 15 bases separating them. Germline V lookup: CDR1 MNHEY, CDR2 SMNVEV (reference sequence). CDR3 size: 14 residues. The CDR3 coding sequence is TGTGCCAGCAGTCCGGGGGTCGGCCTATATGGCTACACCTTC. Its protein is CASSPGVGLYGYTF.

This clonotype turned up a few times. This rearrangement joins TRBV10-3 to TRBJ1-1; D not resolved. The germline V and J ends were trimmed by 1 base and 7 bases, with 7 bases remaining between them. There are 12 residues in the CDR3. CDR1 is ENHRY and CDR2 is SYGVKD in the germline V gene. As DNA, the CDR3 is TGTGCCATCAGTGAGTTTGATGATGAAGCTTTCTTT. Residues: CAISEFDDEAFF.

This clonotype was detected a few times. The rearrangement joins TRBV10-3 to TRBJ1-3, with D perhaps matching TRBD1 (5 bases). The CDR3 contains 20 residues. From germline, CDR1 is ENHRY and CDR2 SYGVKD. V shed 0 bases and J shed 4 bases, with 25 bases lying between them. The CDR3 DNA follows: TGTGCCATCAGTGAGTCCCAACTTATATATCAGGGAATCAACGGAAACACCATATATTTT. Translation gives CAISESQLIYQGINGNTIYF.

This clonotype was observed a handful of times. The rearrangement links TRBV12-3 or TRBV12-4 to TRBJ2-1, with D unclear. V was clipped by 4 bases and J by 15 bases, with 22 bases between them. The CDR3 spans 14 residues. The CDR3, as DNA: TGTGCCAGCAGTTCCTACCCCGACATTGATGCCGTGTTCTTC. Amino acid sequence: CASSSYPDIDAVFF.